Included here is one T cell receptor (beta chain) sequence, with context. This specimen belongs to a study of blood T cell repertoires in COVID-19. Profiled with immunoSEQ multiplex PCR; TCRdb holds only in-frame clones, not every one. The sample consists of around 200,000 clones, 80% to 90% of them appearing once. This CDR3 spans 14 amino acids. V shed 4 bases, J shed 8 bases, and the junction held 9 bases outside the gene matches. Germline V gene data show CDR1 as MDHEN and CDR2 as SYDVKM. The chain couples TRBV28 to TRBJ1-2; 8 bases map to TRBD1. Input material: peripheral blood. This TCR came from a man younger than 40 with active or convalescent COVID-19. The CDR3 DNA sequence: TGTGCCAGCAGTTCCCAGGACAGGGCTTTGGGCTACACCTTC. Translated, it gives CASSSQDRALGYTF.